The text below deals with one T cell receptor (beta chain). These data come from a study of graft-versus-host responses after intestinal transplantation. Study-wide context: After anti-thymocyte globulin induction, recipients took tacrolimus and steroids for three to four years.

Study-level results: When patients had graft-donor T cell macrochimerism, their allografts held high graft-versus-host to host-versus-graft clonal ratios. Maximum circulating GvH clone levels tracked with early post-transplant HvG decreases. Analysis identified GvH clones in recipient marrow, with some appearing first in ileum or blood.

Only in-frame clones appear in the TCRdb table, and some are missing; sequencing was by immunoSEQ multiplex PCR. The table has fewer than 25,000 clones, over 35% seen once; the top ten hold 0.88%. This CDR3 region has 15 residues. V lost 6 bases, J lost 3 bases, and 14 bases lay in between. The germline V gene encodes CDR1 LNHNV and CDR2 YYDKDF (reference sequence). This TCR derives from a human patient who received an intestinal transplant. The sample consisted of alloreactive CD4+ T cells from a mixed lymphocyte reaction culture, taken before intestinal transplant. Indicated subset: CFSE-low proliferating T cells sorted from approximately 6-day pre-transplant mixed lymphocyte reaction (GvH or HvG direction). The chain joins TRBV15 to TRBJ1-4; TRBD1 might be the D (5 bases). CDR3 in amino acids: CATRAQGIANEKLFF. DNA of the CDR3: TGTGCCACCAGAGCTCAGGGCATAGCTAATGAAAAACTGTTTTTT.